This T cell receptor (beta chain) was sequenced during a study of blood T cell repertoires in COVID-19. With 6 bases clipped from V and 4 bases from J, the junction kept 4 bases outside the gene matches. This CDR3 contains 13 residues. The germline CDR1 and CDR2 sequences are KGHSH and LQKENI. The study drew participants aged about 18 to 90 years from 20 to 30 US areas. The protocol was immunoSEQ multiplex PCR, while the TCRdb copy is restricted to in-frame clones and leaves out a portion. The repertoire consists of about 370,000 clones, with roughly nine tenths occurring once and the leading ten covering over 0.7%.

Sequenced input: PBMCs or T cells enriched from blood (not recorded which). The origin of this receptor is a woman in her thirties or forties who had been exposed to COVID-19. J is TRBJ1-1 and V is TRBV18, with TRBD1 matching over 8 bases. CDR3 nucleotides: TGTGCCAGCTCCCCAACAGGGGGCACTGAAGCTTTCTTT. This sequence encodes CASSPTGGTEAFF.